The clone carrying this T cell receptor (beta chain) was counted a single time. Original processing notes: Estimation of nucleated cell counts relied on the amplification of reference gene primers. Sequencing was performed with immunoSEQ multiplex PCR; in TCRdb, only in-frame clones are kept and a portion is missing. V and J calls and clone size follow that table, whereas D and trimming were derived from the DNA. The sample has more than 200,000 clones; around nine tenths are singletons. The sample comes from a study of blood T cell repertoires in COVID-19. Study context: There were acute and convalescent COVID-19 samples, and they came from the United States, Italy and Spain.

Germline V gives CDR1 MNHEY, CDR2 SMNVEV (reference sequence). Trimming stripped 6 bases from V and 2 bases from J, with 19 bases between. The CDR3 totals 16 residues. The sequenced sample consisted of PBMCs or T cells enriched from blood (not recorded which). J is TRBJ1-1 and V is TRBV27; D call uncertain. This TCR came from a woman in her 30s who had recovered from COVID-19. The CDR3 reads CASRTGSEAYNTEAFF. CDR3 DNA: TGTGCCAGCAGAACCGGGTCAGAGGCGTACAACACTGAAGCTTTCTTT.